This T cell receptor (beta chain) stems from a study of blood T cell repertoires in COVID-19. Study context: COVID-19 samples, acute and convalescent, were from the United States, Italy and Spain. T cells, B-cell-depleted T cells, or PBMCs supplied cDNA or gDNA.

The CDR3 is 15 amino acids. V was clipped by 4 bases and J by 4 bases; unmatched bases: 7. Germline V gene data show CDR1 as SGHDT and CDR2 as YYEEEE. This clone was seen only once. Some clones are missing from TCRdb's copy, which holds only in-frame ones; the method was immunoSEQ multiplex PCR. The sample holds some 150,000 clones, 75% to 90% seen once. This chain connects TRBV5-6 to TRBJ1-1; 10 nucleotides match TRBD1. This clonotype was sampled from a man aged 45 to 65 who had recovered from COVID-19. Sequenced sample: peripheral blood. The DNA of the CDR3 is TGTGCCAGCAGCCGTACGGGACAGGGGTTCACTGAAGCTTTCTTT. Its protein is CASSRTGQGFTEAFF.